This T cell receptor beta chain stems from a study of cytotoxic CD8 clonotypes in ibrutinib-treated CLL. Study-wide context: By median roughly 68 months, 12 had progressed and around 15 stayed remitted; responses had been 2 complete and about 24 partial. Study-wide points: Upon ibrutinib response clonality rose, and upon progression it fell back toward baseline. Sampling schedules were unmatched across sustained-remission and progressing patients. Baseline levels of clonality went above those of age-matched healthy donors and moved with circulating CD8+ T-cell counts.

Data came from immunoSEQ multiplex PCR; TCRdb stores just in-frame clones and leaves some out. The sample gives about 200,000 clones, approximately 68% of which show up once; under 15% is in the top ten. The sample holds one count of this clone. Its specificity is not known. The sequenced sample was PBMCs, obtained after 24 months of ibrutinib treatment. The receptor comes from a human donor with chronic lymphocytic leukemia.

The CDR3 is CASTLGDQSSYNEQFF. The DNA of the CDR3 is TGTGCCAGCACGCTCGGGGACCAGAGCTCCTACAATGAGCAGTTCTTC. The chain joins TRBV5-4 to TRBJ2-1; D assignment may be TRBD1 or TRBD2 (5 bases each). The V gene's germline CDR1 is SGHNT and CDR2 YYREEE (reference sequence). The CDR3 is 16 amino acids. V was cut by 6 bases and J by 0 bases, with 16 bases left in between. Full variable domain (remainder filled in from reference TRBV5-4 and TRBJ2-1): ETGVTQSPTHLIKTRGQQVTLRCSSQSGHNTVSWYQQALGQGPQFIFQYYREEENGRGNFPPRFSGLQFPNYSSELNVNALELDDSALYLCASTLGDQSSYNEQFFGPGTRLTVL.